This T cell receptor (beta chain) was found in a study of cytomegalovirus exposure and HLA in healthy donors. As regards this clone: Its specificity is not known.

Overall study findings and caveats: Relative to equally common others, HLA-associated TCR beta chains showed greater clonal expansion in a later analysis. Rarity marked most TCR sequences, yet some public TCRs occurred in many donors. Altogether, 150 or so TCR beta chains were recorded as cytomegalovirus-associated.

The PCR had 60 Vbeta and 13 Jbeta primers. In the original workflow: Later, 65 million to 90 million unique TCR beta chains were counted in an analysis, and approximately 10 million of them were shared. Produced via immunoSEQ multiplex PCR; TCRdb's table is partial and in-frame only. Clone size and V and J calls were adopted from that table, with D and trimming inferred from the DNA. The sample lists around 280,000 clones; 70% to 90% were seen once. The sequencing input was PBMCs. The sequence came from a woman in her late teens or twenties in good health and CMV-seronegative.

CDR3: CASSILALDTQYF. CDR3 bases: TGTGCCAGCAGCATCCTGGCCCTAGATACGCAGTATTTT. The rearrangement joins TRBV7-7 to TRBJ2-3; D ambiguous. The germline V gene has CDR1 SSHAT and CDR2 FNYEAQ (reference sequence). This CDR3 is built from 13 residues. The ends were cut back, 5 bases at V and 5 bases at J, with 11 bases in the middle.